This T cell receptor beta chain comes out of a study of T cell responses to AZD1222 COVID-19 vaccine. Findings and limits, study-wide: Baseline seropositivity characterized only a handful of AZD1222 recipients. It should be noted that donors were predominantly white British and more often female, and clonal diversity was possibly underestimated. Once two AZD1222 doses were given, Spike-specific TCR breadth and depth went up.

Regarding this clone: What it binds is not known.

Produced via immunoSEQ multiplex PCR; TCRdb's table is partial and in-frame only. The table includes about 160,000 clones, less than 95% detected once. Sequencing was performed on peripheral blood, taken on day 0 of AZD1222 vaccination. The origin of this receptor is an adult in good health.

The CDR3 spells CAAGGHYGYTF. DNA of the CDR3: TGTGCAGCAGGGGGCCACTATGGCTACACCTTC. The rearrangement links TRBV7-3 to TRBJ1-2, with 8 positions matching TRBD1. This CDR3 is 11 amino acids long. Germline CDR1 SGHTA, CDR2 FQGTGA.